This passage covers 5 T cell receptor beta chains from one sample sequenced in a study of shared clonotypes between healthy human individuals. Assay used: immunoSEQ multiplex PCR; TCRdb lists only in-frame clones, some missing. The table includes over 850,000 clones, about four fifths detected once. Source material: memory CD4+ T cells from PBMCs. Regarding subset: CD45RA-negative fraction. These TCRs come from a young man in good health. Some clones in this sample may be carry-over from other donors' samples.

V usage is TRBV18 and J usage is TRBJ1-1; perhaps TRBD1 as D (5 bases). The CDR3 is made up of 13 amino acids. Trimming cost V 1 base and J 6 bases, with 9 bases left between them. Germline-derived CDR1 and CDR2 are KGHSH and LQKENI. The CDR3 coding sequence is TGTGCCAGCTCACCACAACAGGCAGCTGAAGCTTTCTTT. Translating gives CASSPQQAAEAFF.

The V gene is TRBV10-3, the J gene TRBJ2-7, with D possibly matching TRBD2 (7 bases). V was shortened by 2 bases and J by 4 bases, with 21 bases between the two germline ends. This CDR3 has 17 residues. Germline CDR1 is ENHRY and CDR2 is SYGVKD. The CDR3 region is CAISERGGRGAAYEQYF. Written as DNA, the CDR3 is TGTGCCATCAGTGAGAGGGGGGGCCGCGGGGCCGCATACGAGCAGTACTTC.

The genes are TRBV5-6 and TRBJ1-5, with D uncertain. CDR3 length equals 13 residues. Germline assignment: CDR1 SGHDT and CDR2 YYEEEE. V lost 3 bases and J lost 4, with 8 bases in between. CDR3 DNA: TGTGCCAGCAGCTCGGGCCCAAATCAGCCCCAGCATTTT. Translated, it gives CASSSGPNQPQHF.

The J gene is TRBJ2-3, the V gene TRBV7-9; D may be TRBD1 (6 bases). Germline V lookup: CDR1 SEHNR, CDR2 FQNEAQ (reference sequence). Trimming pared 3 bases from V and 3 bases from J, leaving 10 bases between. This CDR3 region has 14 residues. The DNA for the CDR3 is TGTGCCAGCAGCTTTCAGGGGTCAACAGATACGCAGTATTTT. Protein: CASSFQGSTDTQYF.

This rearrangement joins TRBV28 to TRBJ1-1; D is undetermined. This CDR3 contains 13 residues. V was cut by 6 bases and J by 7 bases, with 15 bases left in between. The germline gives CDR1 MDHEN, CDR2 SYDVKM. DNA for the CDR3: TGTGCCAGCAGGGAAACATGGCGAAGTGAAGCTTTCTTT. Amino acids: CASRETWRSEAFF.